The 30 T cell receptor beta chains given below trace back to one sample, sequenced in a study of blood T cell repertoires in COVID-19 (dated by TCRdb to 2018 to 2021). Library preparation was by the immunoSEQ multiplex PCR assay. The table was pulled from immuneACCESS by TCRdb, which kept in-frame rearrangements only. Such tables lose some clones; where checked, under half of the loss comes from unresolved V genes, and the rest has no known cause. A total of about 200,000 clones appear in this sample, around nine tenths of them only once. The ten largest make up 1.5% to 2% of the sample. The sample consisted of peripheral blood. These receptors were collected from a man between 18 and 35 years old with active or convalescent COVID-19.

The chain links TRBV3-1 (or the pseudogene TRBV3-2) to TRBJ1-3; TRBD1 is a possible D gene (5 bases). The CDR3 totals 13 residues. V lost 1 base and J lost 8, with 9 bases in between. From germline, CDR1 is LGHDT and CDR2 YNNKEL (reference sequence). The CDR3 coding sequence is TGTGCCAGCAGCCAAGTTGGGGGGGACACCATATATTTT. Its translation: CASSQVGGDTIYF.

The chain has TRBV30 and TRBJ1-1; 10 bases are shared with TRBD1. Trimming removed 5 bases from V and 7 bases from J; junction bases left unmatched: 4. Germline V gives CDR1 GTSNPN, CDR2 SVGIG (reference sequence). CDR3 size: 12 residues. CDR3 protein: CAWDRGQVEAFF. CDR3 DNA sequence: TGTGCCTGGGACAGGGGGCAGGTTGAAGCTTTCTTT.

This chain uses TRBV5-4 with TRBJ1-2; 7 nucleotides align to TRBD1. Germline V CDR1 and CDR2: SGHNT, YYREEE (reference sequence). V was pared by 4 bases and J by 0 bases, with 6 bases of the junction left unmatched. The CDR3 length is 15 residues. Here the CDR3 reads CASSKGTETNYGYTF. The CDR3, as DNA: TGTGCCAGCAGCAAAGGGACAGAAACTAACTATGGCTACACCTTC.

The chain couples TRBV19 to TRBJ2-5, with unresolved D. The germline CDR1 and CDR2 sequences are LNHDA and SQIVND (reference sequence). The ends were cut back, 1 base at V and 3 bases at J, with 18 bases in the middle. The CDR3 is 17 residues long. CDR3 region: CASSIGRFNEKKETQYF. The DNA for the CDR3 is TGTGCCAGTAGTATAGGCAGGTTCAACGAGAAGAAAGAGACCCAGTACTTC.

This clone appeared a few times. The chain couples TRBV9 to TRBJ2-2, with 7 bases lining up with TRBD2. Germline-derived CDR1 and CDR2 are SGDLS and YYNGEE. This CDR3 is 16 amino acids long. With 2 bases clipped from V and 3 bases from J, the junction kept 7 bases outside the gene matches. As DNA, the CDR3 is TGTGCCAGCAGCGTCAGCGGGAACGGGGACACCGGGGAGCTGTTTTTT. Translating gives CASSVSGNGDTGELFF.

The rearrangement joins TRBV9 to TRBJ2-3; D unclear. The germline V and J ends were trimmed by 0 bases and 0 bases, with 11 bases remaining between them. The CDR3 extends over 16 amino acids. Germline V CDR1 and CDR2: SGDLS, YYNGEE. The CDR3 DNA is TGTGCCAGCAGCGTAGGAACTTTACCCAGCACAGATACGCAGTATTTT. Amino acid sequence: CASSVGTLPSTDTQYF.

The V and J genes are TRBV5-1 and TRBJ1-2, with 8 bases matching TRBD1. Germline CDR1 reads SGHRS; CDR2 reads YFSETQ. The CDR3 consists of 15 residues. V lost 1 base to trimming and J lost 8 bases; unmatched junction nucleotides: 10. CDR3 in DNA: TGCGCCAGCAGCTTGCCCGGACAGGGTGGCTGGGGCTACACCTTC. Its translation is CASSLPGQGGWGYTF.

This rearrangement joins TRBV7-9 to TRBJ1-2; D is uncertain. This CDR3 spans 14 amino acids. Trimming stripped 6 bases from V and 7 bases from J, with 18 bases between. The germline V gene encodes CDR1 SEHNR and CDR2 FQNEAQ (reference sequence). The DNA of the CDR3 is TGTGCCAGCAGTACCCAGTCGGGGTCTTTTGGCTACACCTTC. It translates to CASSTQSGSFGYTF.

V usage is TRBV6-2 or TRBV6-3 and J usage is TRBJ1-1; 9 bases align to TRBD1. V was clipped by 0 bases and J by 0 bases; unmatched bases: 2. In germline, CDR1 is MNHEY, CDR2 SVGEGT. The CDR3 has 16 residues. The CDR3 nucleotides are TGTGCCAGCAGTTACTCGAGGGACAGGGTGAACACTGAAGCTTTCTTT. As protein: CASSYSRDRVNTEAFF.

The chain links TRBV30 to TRBJ2-5; D is perhaps TRBD2 (6 bases). The V and J ends lost 1 base and 6 bases respectively, with 12 bases between them. The CDR3 covers 13 residues. Germline V gene lookup returns CDR1 GTSNPN and CDR2 SVGIG (reference sequence). The CDR3 DNA reads as TGTGCCTGGAGTGAAAAAGGAGGGAAGACCCAGTACTTC. Its protein product is CAWSEKGGKTQYF.

The table lists this clone with a few counts. The sample holds other DNA sequences that translate to the same CDR3. The gene calls are TRBV2 and TRBJ1-1; 7 bases agree with TRBD1. The CDR3 is 14 residues long. Germline V gene lookup returns CDR1 SNHLY and CDR2 FYNNEI. The V gene end was trimmed by 6 bases and the J gene end by 0 bases; junction bases not matched to a gene: 4. CDR3 nucleotides: TGTGCCAGCAGGTACAGGGGTTTGAACACTGAAGCTTTCTTT. Amino acid sequence: CASRYRGLNTEAFF.

The J gene is TRBJ1-3, the V gene TRBV6-5; no reliable D call. From germline, CDR1 is MNHEY and CDR2 SVGAGI. V was trimmed by 7 bases and J by 2 bases, leaving 9 bases between them. The CDR3 has 13 residues. CDR3 loop: CASTRGAGNTIYF. CDR3 coding DNA: TGTGCCAGCACACGGGGAGCTGGAAACACCATATATTTT.

The J gene is TRBJ2-1, the V gene TRBV6-2 or TRBV6-3, with D possibly TRBD2 on 6 matching bases. Germline V gene lookup returns CDR1 MNHEY and CDR2 SVGEGT. This CDR3 region has 17 residues. V shed 4 bases and J shed 6 bases, with 22 bases lying between them. The CDR3 DNA is TGTGCCAGCAGTTCACGATTAGCGGCTTCCTCGGGCAATGAGCAGTTCTTC. Its translation: CASSSRLAASSGNEQFF.

The table lists this clone with a count of one. This chain joins TRBV7-9 and TRBJ1-2; D remains ambiguous. This CDR3 comprises 14 residues. Germline V gene sequence: CDR1 SEHNR, CDR2 FQNEAQ (reference sequence). Trimming took off 5 bases at V and 0 bases at J, with 10 bases between the two ends. The DNA of the CDR3 is TGTGCCAGCAGCCGTAGCATAGCTAACTATGGCTACACCTTC. This codes for CASSRSIANYGYTF.

The chain couples TRBV6-2 or TRBV6-3 to TRBJ1-1; maybe TRBD1 (5 bases). This CDR3 comprises 15 residues. Between the trimmed V and J ends, which lost 5 bases and 1 base, there was a span of 14 bases. In germline, CDR1 is MNHEY, CDR2 SVGEGT. CDR3 sequence reads: CASSPGGGGNTEAFF. DNA of the CDR3: TGTGCCAGCAGTCCCGGGGGAGGCGGGAACACTGAAGCTTTCTTT.

In this sample, this clone turned up once. The V and J genes are TRBV5-5 and TRBJ1-4, with 8 bases fitting TRBD1. The V gene end was trimmed by 4 bases and the J gene end by 5 bases; junction bases not matched to a gene: 7. The CDR3 has 15 residues. CDR1 and CDR2 (germline): SGHKS, YYEKEE (reference sequence). CDR3 DNA sequence: TGTGCCAGCAGCGTGACAGGGGAGAGGAATGAAAAACTGTTTTTT. This encodes CASSVTGERNEKLFF.

The chain uses TRBV2 and TRBJ2-2; 7 bases align to TRBD1. J was trimmed by 4 bases and V by 3 bases; bases with no gene match: 5. The CDR3 is 15 residues long. Per the germline V gene, CDR1 is SNHLY and CDR2 is FYNNEI. DNA for the CDR3: TGTGCCAGCAGTGAGATGGGACAGACCACCGGGGAGCTGTTTTTT. It codes for CASSEMGQTTGELFF.

This clone appeared a few times. The CDR3 sequence is CASSQSGLISSPLHF. The CDR3 region has the DNA TGTGCCAGCAGCCAGTCAGGGTTGATTAGTTCACCCCTCCACTTT. The chain joins TRBV3-1 (or the pseudogene TRBV3-2) to TRBJ1-6, with D possibly TRBD1 on 5 matching bases. CDR3 length: 15 residues. Germline CDR1 and CDR2: LGHDT and YNNKEL (reference sequence). V lost 3 bases and J 9 bases, leaving 15 bases between the germline ends.

The chain couples TRBV30 to TRBJ1-1; D may be TRBD1 (6 bases). The CDR3 contains 16 residues. Germline V lookup: CDR1 GTSNPN, CDR2 SVGIG (reference sequence). V was clipped by 4 bases and J by 0 bases, with 18 bases between them. Here the CDR3 reads CAWIKEQGLLNTEAFF. The DNA of the CDR3 is TGTGCCTGGATAAAGGAACAGGGTTTGTTGAACACTGAAGCTTTCTTT.

This chain links TRBV11-3 with TRBJ2-3, with D hard to call. Deletions cut 5 bases from V and 2 bases from J, with 14 bases between. Looked up from germline, CDR1 is SGHNT and CDR2 is YENEEA. The CDR3 is made up of 15 amino acids. CDR3 nucleotides: TGTGCCAGCAGCGCCACCCCTCAGAACACAGATACGCAGTATTTT. This translates into CASSATPQNTDTQYF.

This clone appeared once. The chain recombines TRBV6-2 or TRBV6-3 with TRBJ1-1, with TRBD1 matching 9 bases. There are 14 residues in the CDR3. V shed 2 bases and J 4 bases; nucleotides not matched to a gene: 2. Germline V gene sequence: CDR1 MNHEY, CDR2 SVGEGT. CDR3 in amino acids: CASSYDRGTTEAFF. In DNA, the CDR3 is TGTGCCAGCAGTTACGACAGGGGGACCACTGAAGCTTTCTTT.

The sample holds a few counts of this clone. V usage is TRBV2 and J usage is TRBJ1-5; D uncertain. Germline assignment: CDR1 SNHLY and CDR2 FYNNEI. The CDR3 has 17 residues. Trimming took 6 bases from V and 1 from J, leaving 19 bases between them. The CDR3 loop reads CASRNPRRVWSNQPQHF. The CDR3 DNA follows: TGTGCCAGCAGGAACCCCCGCCGGGTGTGGAGCAATCAGCCCCAGCATTTT.

This chain uses TRBV25-1 with TRBJ2-7; tentative D call: TRBD1 (6 bases). V lost 5 bases and J lost 4, with 18 bases in between. CDR3 size: 15 residues. Germline CDR1 and CDR2: MGHDK and SYGVNS. CDR3 region: CASSLQGVGSYEQYF. DNA of the CDR3: TGTGCCAGCAGTCTACAGGGAGTCGGCAGTTACGAGCAGTACTTC.

The rearrangement links TRBV5-4 to TRBJ1-3; D not resolved. The CDR3 loop spans 14 amino acids. CDR1 is SGHNT and CDR2 is YYREEE in the germline V gene (reference sequence). Trimming removed 5 bases from V and 4 bases from J, with 13 bases in between. CDR3 residues: CASSPGAGGNTIYF. CDR3 bases: TGTGCCAGCAGTCCCGGCGCGGGAGGAAACACCATATATTTT.

The V and J genes are TRBV5-4 and TRBJ1-2; 8 positions match TRBD1. The CDR3 covers 17 residues. From germline, CDR1 is SGHNT and CDR2 YYREEE (reference sequence). After removal of 4 bases from V and 3 bases from J, the junction contained 14 bases not matched to a gene. The chain's CDR3 is CASSGDRTLEGDYGYTF. CDR3 bases: TGTGCCAGCAGCGGGGACAGGACTCTTGAGGGTGACTATGGCTACACCTTC.

This sequence joins TRBV30 and TRBJ2-7; 14 nucleotides match TRBD2. Trimming at V came to 5 bases and at J to 9 bases, leaving 9 bases not matched to a gene. CDR1 and CDR2 from the germline V gene are GTSNPN and SVGIG (reference sequence). This CDR3 is built from 14 residues. CDR3 sequence reads: CAWAPGLAGEGQYF. The CDR3 nucleotides read TGTGCCTGGGCACCGGGACTAGCGGGAGAGGGGCAGTACTTC.

The chain has TRBV30 and TRBJ1-4; 8 nucleotides agree with TRBD1. The ends lost 5 bases at V and 8 bases at J; junction bases unmatched: 10. The CDR3 sequence is 14 residues long. The germline gives CDR1 GTSNPN, CDR2 SVGIG (reference sequence). The CDR3 DNA reads TGTGCCTGGGGGACAGGTTCATCCTGGGAAAAACTGTTTTTT. The encoded protein is CAWGTGSSWEKLFF.

On this clone: Sequence at one end of the junction differs from germline and may be a read error. The chain combines TRBV6-1 with TRBJ1-1; the match to TRBD1 covers 7 bases. Germline V gene data show CDR1 as MNHNS and CDR2 as SASEGT. CDR3 length: 15 residues. CDR3 loop: CASSEDRGLNAEAFF. The CDR3 nucleotides read TGTGCCAGCAGTGAAGACAGGGGATTGAACGCTGAAGCTTTCTTT.

The CDR3 reads CSAKLEPYEQYF. In nucleotides, the CDR3 is TGCAGCGCCAAACTAGAACCCTACGAGCAGTACTTC. The chain joins TRBV29-1 to TRBJ2-7, with TRBD2 as a possible D gene (5 bases). Germline CDR1 is SQVTM and CDR2 is ANQGSEA. V was clipped by 7 bases and J by 2 bases, with 12 bases between them. The CDR3 length is 12 residues.

The rearrangement links TRBV18 to TRBJ1-2; TRBD1 is a possible D gene (6 bases). The germline CDR1 and CDR2 sequences are KGHSH and LQKENI. The CDR3 is 14 residues long. V was shortened by 4 bases and J by 1 base, with 10 bases between the two germline ends. CDR3 sequence reads: CASSLSDSNYGYTF. CDR3 in DNA: TGTGCCAGCTCACTCTCGGACAGTAACTATGGCTACACCTTC.